Sequencing of this T cell receptor (beta chain) was carried out in a study of regulatory T cells in long-lasting Graves disease. CDR3 regions were amplified by Arm-PCR using iRepertoire HTBI primers to build TCR beta libraries. TCRdb recomputed calls from the multiplex PCR reads with MiXCR, one row per CDR3 protein. Of 200,000 to 250,000 distinct CDR3 sequences in the sample, roughly a fifth were seen once. Study findings and constraints: Newly diagnosed disease favored TRBV20-1 and TRBJ2-1 over persistent disease.

Specified time point: newly diagnosed GD, antithyroid drugs for less than 3 months. Preparation of the TCR library used RNA extracted from PBMCs. CDR3 length equals 11 residues. Germline V lookup: CDR1 SQVTM, CDR2 ANQGSEA. Trimming stripped 3 bases from V and 6 bases from J, with 8 bases between. The sample holds many counts of this clonotype. Its antigen remains unidentified. These data were also reused for a study on T cells in Graves' hyperthyroidism and ophthalmopathy. That report adds: The diagnoses drew upon clinical symptoms, serum thyroxine and TRAb, thyroid ultrasound and orbital computed tomography. The HTBI primer set served for first-round RT-PCR of the TCR CDR3.

This chain links TRBV29-1 with TRBJ1-1; D remains unclear. This receptor was taken from a woman aged 25 to 39 with Graves disease. The sequencing here drew on peripheral blood mononuclear cells (PBMCs), taken at new diagnosis, from a patient treated with antithyroid drugs. CDR3 residues: CSVDAVPEAFF. The DNA for the CDR3 is TGCAGCGTTGACGCGGTCCCTGAAGCTTTCTTT. Complete variable domain (other parts from reference TRBV29-1 and TRBJ1-1): SAVISQKPSRDICQRGTSLTIQCQVDSQVTMMFWYRQQPGQSLTLIATANQGSEATYESGFVIDKFPISRPNLTFSTLTVSNMSPEDSSIYLCSVDAVPEAFFGQGTRLTVV.